Listed here is a single TCR beta chain. These data originate in a study of blood T cell repertoires in COVID-19. Study information: From the United States, Italy and Spain came samples of acute and convalescent COVID-19. From T cells, B-cell-depleted T cells, or PBMCs came the material, which was cDNA or gDNA.

The CDR3 has 15 residues. Germline assignment: CDR1 SGHTA and CDR2 FQGNSA. V was cut by 5 bases and J by 3 bases, with 15 bases left in between. In the authors' methods: Estimated nucleated cell counts came from reference gene primer amplification. Repertoires were generated with immunoSEQ multiplex PCR, while TCRdb's copy carries only in-frame clones and drops some. That table supplies the V and J calls and clone size; D and trimming were determined from the DNA. The sample has nearly 80,000 clones; 87% are singletons. V gene TRBV7-2 combines with J gene TRBJ2-3; a weak D match, TRBD2 (6 bases). This clonotype originated in a woman aged 80 or older with active or convalescent COVID-19. Input material: peripheral blood. CDR3 region: CASSPGGDPTDTQYF. Written as DNA, the CDR3 is TGTGCCAGCAGCCCCGGCGGGGACCCAACAGATACGCAGTATTTT.